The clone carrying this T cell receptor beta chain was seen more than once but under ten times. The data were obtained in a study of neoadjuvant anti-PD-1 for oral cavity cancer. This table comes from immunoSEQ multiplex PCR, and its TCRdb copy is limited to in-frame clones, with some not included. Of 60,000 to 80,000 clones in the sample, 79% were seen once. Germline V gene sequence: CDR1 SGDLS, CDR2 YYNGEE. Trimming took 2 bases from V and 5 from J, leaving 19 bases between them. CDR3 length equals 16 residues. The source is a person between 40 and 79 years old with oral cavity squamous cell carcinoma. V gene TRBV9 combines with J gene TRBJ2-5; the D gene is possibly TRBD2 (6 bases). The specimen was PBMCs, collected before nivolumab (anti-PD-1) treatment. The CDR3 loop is CASSVASDHSWETQYF. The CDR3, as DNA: TGTGCCAGCAGCGTGGCTAGCGACCATTCGTGGGAGACCCAGTACTTC.